A single sample is the source of the 9 T cell receptor beta chains below, sequenced in a study of Graves' ophthalmopathy and Graves' hyperthyroidism (dated by TCRdb to 2017 to 2018). Sequencing instrument: Illumina HiSeq 2000. TCR beta CDR3 regions were amplified from RNA transcripts for repertoire sequencing. The first round of RT-PCR was done with HTBI primers and the Qiagen OneStep RT-PCR kit, and was followed by a second round of multiplex PCR, then size selection and purification. The public sequencing data were trimmed at Q25 with fastp and processed into clonotypes with MiXCR by TCRdb, which kept only in-frame beta chains. CDR3 protein duplicates are merged, each entry listing the most common genes and DNA. Counted in this sample were 400,000 to 450,000 distinct CDR3 sequences; around a fifth of them appeared once. 2.5% to 3.5% of the sample comes from the top ten. The specimen sequenced was peripheral blood. Receptor source: a woman between 18 and 30 years old with stable Graves' hyperthyroidism. Donor details come from another sample of the same person, matched by shared clones.

As regards this clonotype: A much larger clone is a single base away; this may be a read error. The chain joins TRBV15 to TRBJ2-7, with D tentatively TRBD2 (6 bases). The V gene's germline CDR1 is LNHNV and CDR2 YYDKDF (reference sequence). The CDR3 contains 12 residues. In DNA form, the CDR3 reads TGTACCACCAGCAGAGGAGGGTACGAGCAGTACTTC. Its translation is CTTSRGGYEQYF.

This clonotype was counted ten times or more. The chain employs TRBV11-2 and TRBJ1-2; 7 bases are a match to TRBD1. The CDR3 covers 16 residues. Germline CDR1 is SGHAT and CDR2 is FQNNGV. V lost 5 bases to trimming and J lost 4 bases; unmatched junction nucleotides: 13. CDR3 amino acids: CASSLMVVQGTYGYTF. In DNA form, the CDR3 reads TGTGCCAGCAGCCTGATGGTGGTACAGGGGACCTATGGCTACACCTTC.

The sample holds a few counts of this clonotype. The chain couples TRBV12-3 or TRBV12-4 to TRBJ2-2, with D perhaps TRBD2 (5 bases). V lost 10 bases, J lost 4 bases, and 25 bases lay in between. The CDR3 loop spans 17 amino acids. The DNA for the CDR3 is TGTGCCACCGGCTCGCTCGGAGGCACCTCGGGCACCGGGGAGCTGTTTTTT. This sequence encodes CATGSLGGTSGTGELFF.

In this sample, this clonotype turned up many times. This rearrangement joins TRBV20-1 to TRBJ2-7; D remains unclear. CDR3 size: 12 residues. Trimming pared 3 bases from V and 3 bases from J, leaving 9 bases between. The V gene's germline CDR1 is DFQATT and CDR2 SNEGSKA (reference sequence). Here the CDR3 DNA reads TGCAGTGCTAGTGGCGTAGACTACGAGCAGTACTTC. Encoded protein: CSASGVDYEQYF.

This clonotype was picked up a small number of times. The J gene is TRBJ2-3, the V gene TRBV2; perhaps D is TRBD1 or TRBD2 (5 bases each). V lost 3 bases to trimming and J lost 5 bases, with 27 bases between them. Germline V gives CDR1 SNHLY, CDR2 FYNNEI. The CDR3 totals 19 residues. CDR3 nucleotide sequence: TGTGCCAGCAGTGAGGACATGAACTACCATATCCCCGCGGGAGATACGCAGTATTTT. Translation: CASSEDMNYHIPAGDTQYF.

V usage is TRBV6-1 and J usage is TRBJ1-1; D remains unclear. The V gene lost 8 bases and the J gene lost 4 bases, with 11 bases spanning the gap. This CDR3 has 12 residues. Germline V gene data show CDR1 as MNHNS and CDR2 as SASEGT. The CDR3 DNA follows: TGTGCCAGCTGGGTAGGTGGCACTGAAGCTTTCTTT. Protein: CASWVGGTEAFF.

Note on this clonotype: The germline gene is not matched at one end of the junction; a read error may be the cause. This chain links TRBV20-1 with TRBJ2-7, with D unresolved. Germline-derived CDR1 and CDR2 are DFQATT and SNEGSKA (reference sequence). CDR3 length equals 15 residues. Written as DNA, the CDR3 is TGCAGTGCTAGAGACTTCCGACTGACGGCCTACGATCAGTACTTC. This gives the protein CSARDFRLTAYDQYF.

The chain uses TRBV10-3 and TRBJ2-5; 7 bases are a match to TRBD1. Trimming at V came to 2 bases and at J to 5 bases, leaving 8 bases not matched to a gene. The CDR3 has 15 residues. Per the germline V gene, CDR1 is ENHRY and CDR2 is SYGVKD. The CDR3 coding sequence is TGTGCCATCAGTGAGACCGGGTCCAGGGGGGAGACCCAGTACTTC. Encoded protein: CAISETGSRGETQYF.

This clonotype was found many times. A clone one base away is much larger, so this may be a read error. The chain carries TRBV12-3 or TRBV12-4 and TRBJ2-5; D may be TRBD1 or TRBD2 (5 bases each). This CDR3 has 14 residues. V was cut by 2 bases and J by 7 bases, with 14 bases left in between. CDR3 sequence reads: CASSLRQSRGTQYF. The CDR3 coding sequence is TGTGCCAGCAGTTTAAGACAGAGTCGGGGGACCCAGTACTTC.